Listed below are T cell receptor beta chains from one sample, sequenced in a study of graft-versus-host responses after intestinal transplantation. Data came from immunoSEQ multiplex PCR; TCRdb stores just in-frame clones and leaves some out. The sample yields about 4,700 clones, 25% to 30% seen once. The specimen comprised alloreactive CD8+ T cells from a mixed lymphocyte reaction culture, sampled before transplantation. The receptors come from a human patient who was an organ donor for intestinal transplantation. Each CDR3 is given with its conserved first and last residue. Fields, in order: J gene, D gene, clone size, V gene, CDR3 protein, CDR3 DNA. D genes are given only for firm matches. Clone size is not always given. Where it is, it says once, few, many or a class for expanded clones.

J gene: TRBJ1-6
D gene: TRBD1
clone size: -
V gene: TRBV10-1
CDR3 protein: CASSRTGVARRSYNSPLHF
CDR3 DNA: TGCGCCAGCAGCAGGACAGGGGTCGCGAGGAGGTCCTATAATTCACCCCTCCACTTT

J gene: TRBJ2-1
D gene: -
clone size: -
V gene: TRBV4-2
CDR3 protein: CASSQSGDYSYNEQFF
CDR3 DNA: TGTGCCAGCAGCCAGAGTGGTGATTACTCCTACAATGAGCAGTTCTTC

J gene: TRBJ2-3
D gene: TRBD2
clone size: -
V gene: TRBV7-8
CDR3 protein: CASSLSPSGGVDTQYF
CDR3 DNA: TGCGCCAGCAGCTTATCGCCTAGCGGGGGTGTAGATACGCAGTATTTT

J gene: TRBJ2-3
D gene: TRBD2
clone size: -
V gene: TRBV5-4
CDR3 protein: CASSSQLAELTISTDTQYF
CDR3 DNA: TGTGCCAGCAGCTCTCAGCTAGCGGAGCTAACAATTAGCACAGATACGCAGTATTTT

J gene: TRBJ1-1
D gene: -
clone size: few
V gene: TRBV7-9
CDR3 protein: CASSLGSGRMNTEAFF
CDR3 DNA: TGTGCCAGCAGCTTAGGTTCAGGGCGTATGAACACTGAAGCTTTCTTT

J gene: TRBJ1-1
D gene: -
clone size: -
V gene: TRBV19
CDR3 protein: CASRLGVNTEAFF
CDR3 DNA: TGTGCCAGTAGGTTAGGGGTGAACACTGAAGCTTTCTTT

J gene: TRBJ2-1
D gene: TRBD2
clone size: few
V gene: TRBV4-1
CDR3 protein: CASSQTSASYNEQFF
CDR3 DNA: TGCGCCAGCAGCCAAACTAGCGCCTCCTACAATGAGCAGTTCTTC

J gene: TRBJ2-5
D gene: TRBD2
clone size: medium-sized
V gene: TRBV28
CDR3 protein: CASRAGTSGGETQYF
CDR3 DNA: TGTGCCAGCAGAGCCGGGACTAGCGGGGGGGAGACCCAGTACTTC

J gene: TRBJ1-5
D gene: -
clone size: -
V gene: TRBV21-1
CDR3 protein: CASSMQQGKGASQPQHF
CDR3 DNA: TGTGCCAGCAGCATGCAACAGGGGAAGGGGGCGAGTCAGCCCCAGCATTTT

J gene: TRBJ2-3
D gene: -
clone size: medium-sized
V gene: TRBV13
CDR3 protein: CASSFGGGRGTDTQYF
CDR3 DNA: TGTGCCAGCAGCTTCGGAGGGGGCCGAGGAACAGATACGCAGTATTTT

J gene: TRBJ1-5
D gene: -
clone size: -
V gene: TRBV6-5
CDR3 protein: CASSGGYNQPQHF
CDR3 DNA: TGTGCCAGCAGTGGGGGGTACAATCAGCCCCAGCATTTT

J gene: TRBJ2-2
D gene: -
clone size: -
V gene: TRBV19
CDR3 protein: CASSIDLWGRYTGELFF
CDR3 DNA: TGTGCCAGTAGTATAGATCTCTGGGGCAGGTACACCGGGGAGCTGTTTTTT

J gene: TRBJ2-5
D gene: TRBD2
clone size: medium-sized
V gene: TRBV11-2
CDR3 protein: CASSRGLAVTYQETQYF
CDR3 DNA: TGTGCCAGCAGCAGAGGTCTAGCGGTTACGTACCAAGAGACCCAGTACTTC